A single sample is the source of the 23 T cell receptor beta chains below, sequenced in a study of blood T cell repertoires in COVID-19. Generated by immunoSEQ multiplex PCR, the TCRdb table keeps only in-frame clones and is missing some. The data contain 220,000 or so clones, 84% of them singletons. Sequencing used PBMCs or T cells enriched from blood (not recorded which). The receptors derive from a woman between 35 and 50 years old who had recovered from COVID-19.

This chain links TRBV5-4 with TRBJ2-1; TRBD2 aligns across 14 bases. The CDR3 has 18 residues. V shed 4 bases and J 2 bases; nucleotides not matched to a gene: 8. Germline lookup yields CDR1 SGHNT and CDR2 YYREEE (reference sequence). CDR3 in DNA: TGTGCCAGCAGCAAAGGACTAGCGGGAGGATTTACCTACAATGAGCAGTTCTTC. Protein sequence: CASSKGLAGGFTYNEQFF.

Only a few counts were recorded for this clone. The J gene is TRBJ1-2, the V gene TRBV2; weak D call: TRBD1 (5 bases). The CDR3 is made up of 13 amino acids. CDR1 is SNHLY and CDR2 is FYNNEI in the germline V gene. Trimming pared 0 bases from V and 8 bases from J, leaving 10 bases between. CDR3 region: CASSEARGGGYTF. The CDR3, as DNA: TGTGCCAGCAGTGAAGCGAGGGGAGGAGGCTACACCTTC.

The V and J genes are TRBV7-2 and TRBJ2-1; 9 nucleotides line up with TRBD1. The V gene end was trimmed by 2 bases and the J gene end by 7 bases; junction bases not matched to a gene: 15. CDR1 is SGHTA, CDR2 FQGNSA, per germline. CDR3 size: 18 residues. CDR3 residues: CASSLIFRTGAGRNEQFF. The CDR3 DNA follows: TGTGCCAGCAGCTTAATCTTCCGGACAGGGGCGGGACGAAATGAGCAGTTCTTC.

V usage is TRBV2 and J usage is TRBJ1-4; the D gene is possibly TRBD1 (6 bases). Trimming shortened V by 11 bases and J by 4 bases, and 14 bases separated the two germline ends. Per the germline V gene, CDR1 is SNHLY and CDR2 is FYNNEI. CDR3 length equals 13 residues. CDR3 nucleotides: TGTGCCCTTGTAAGGGACATTAATGAAAAACTGTTTTTT. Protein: CALVRDINEKLFF.

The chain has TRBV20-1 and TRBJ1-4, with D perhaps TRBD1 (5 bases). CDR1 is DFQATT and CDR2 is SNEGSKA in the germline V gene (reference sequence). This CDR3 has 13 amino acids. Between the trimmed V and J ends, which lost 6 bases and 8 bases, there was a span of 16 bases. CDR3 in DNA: TGCAGTGCCAGTCGGGGGGTCCGCGAAAAACTGTTTTTT. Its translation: CSASRGVREKLFF.

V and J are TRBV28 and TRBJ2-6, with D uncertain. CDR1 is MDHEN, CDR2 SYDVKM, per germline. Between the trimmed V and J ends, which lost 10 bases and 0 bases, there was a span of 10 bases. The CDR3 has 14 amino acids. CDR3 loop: CATTSNSGANVLTF. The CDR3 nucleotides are TGTGCCACCACAAGTAACTCTGGGGCCAACGTCCTGACTTTC.

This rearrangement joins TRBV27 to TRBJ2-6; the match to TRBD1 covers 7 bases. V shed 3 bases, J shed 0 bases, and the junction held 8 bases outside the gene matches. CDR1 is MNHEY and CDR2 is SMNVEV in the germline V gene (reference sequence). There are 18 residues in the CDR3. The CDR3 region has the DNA TGTGCCAGCAGTTTCGGGGACAGACACCTCTCTGGGGCCAACGTCCTGACTTTC. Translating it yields CASSFGDRHLSGANVLTF.

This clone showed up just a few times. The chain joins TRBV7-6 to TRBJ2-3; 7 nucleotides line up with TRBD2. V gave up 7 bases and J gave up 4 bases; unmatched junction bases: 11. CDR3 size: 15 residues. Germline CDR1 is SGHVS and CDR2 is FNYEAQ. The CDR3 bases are TGTGCCAGCACCCTGGGGACGGGAGGACCAGATACGCAGTATTTT. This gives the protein CASTLGTGGPDTQYF.

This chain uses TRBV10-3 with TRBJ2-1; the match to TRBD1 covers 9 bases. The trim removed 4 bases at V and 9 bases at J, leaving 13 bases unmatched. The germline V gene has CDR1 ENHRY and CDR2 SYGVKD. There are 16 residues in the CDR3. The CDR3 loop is CAISGPTGGEPGEQFF. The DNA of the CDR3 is TGTGCCATCAGTGGACCGACAGGGGGTGAGCCCGGTGAGCAGTTCTTC.

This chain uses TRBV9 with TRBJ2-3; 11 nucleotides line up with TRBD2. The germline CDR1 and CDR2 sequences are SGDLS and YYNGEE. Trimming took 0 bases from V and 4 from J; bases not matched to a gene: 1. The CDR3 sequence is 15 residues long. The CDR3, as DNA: TGTGCCAGCAGCGTAGAACTAGCGGGAGCAGATACGCAGTATTTT. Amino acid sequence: CASSVELAGADTQYF.

CDR3 sequence: CASSRTGDGYGYTF. The DNA of the CDR3 is TGTGCCAGCAGCCGGACAGGGGACGGCTATGGCTACACCTTC. The chain links TRBV3-1 (or the pseudogene TRBV3-2) to TRBJ1-2; TRBD1 aligns across 9 bases. The CDR3 consists of 14 residues. The ends lost 4 bases at V and 4 bases at J; junction bases unmatched: 4. The germline V gene has CDR1 LGHDT and CDR2 YNNKEL (reference sequence).

The CDR3 loop reads CASSEFKGAEAFF. The DNA for the CDR3 is TGCGCCAGCAGTGAGTTTAAAGGGGCTGAAGCTTTCTTT. The J gene is TRBJ1-1, the V gene TRBV10-1; D might be TRBD1 (5 bases). Germline-derived CDR1 and CDR2 are WNHNN and SYGVQD (reference sequence). The CDR3 is 13 amino acids. V gave up 1 base and J gave up 6 bases, with 9 bases separating them.

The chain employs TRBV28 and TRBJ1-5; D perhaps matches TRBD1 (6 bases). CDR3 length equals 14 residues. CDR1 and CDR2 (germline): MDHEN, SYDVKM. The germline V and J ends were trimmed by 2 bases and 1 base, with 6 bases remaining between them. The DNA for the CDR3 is TGTGCCAGCAGTTTAGGACAGAGCAATCAGCCCCAGCATTTT. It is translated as CASSLGQSNQPQHF.

The CDR3 loop reads CASSNAEGGETQYF. The CDR3 DNA is TGTGCCAGCAGTAACGCGGAGGGTGGAGAGACCCAGTACTTC. V gene TRBV9 combines with J gene TRBJ2-5, with a possible D match to TRBD2 (6 bases). Looked up from germline, CDR1 is SGDLS and CDR2 is YYNGEE. This CDR3 comprises 14 residues. V shed 5 bases and J shed 4 bases, with 15 bases lying between them.

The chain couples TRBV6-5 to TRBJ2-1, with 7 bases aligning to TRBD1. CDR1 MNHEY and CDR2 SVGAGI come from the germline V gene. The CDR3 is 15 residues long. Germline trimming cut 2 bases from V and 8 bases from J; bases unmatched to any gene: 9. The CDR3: CASSYGGQVGHEQFF. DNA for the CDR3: TGTGCCAGCAGTTACGGAGGACAGGTGGGGCATGAGCAGTTCTTC.

CDR3 coding DNA: TGTGCCAGCTCACTAGGACAGAGCCTAGCTAACTATGGCTACACCTTC. This encodes CASSLGQSLANYGYTF. The rearrangement joins TRBV18 to TRBJ1-2, with D possibly TRBD1 on 6 matching bases. The CDR3 totals 16 residues. V was trimmed by 4 bases and J by 0 bases, leaving 15 bases between them. Germline CDR1 reads KGHSH; CDR2 reads LQKENI.

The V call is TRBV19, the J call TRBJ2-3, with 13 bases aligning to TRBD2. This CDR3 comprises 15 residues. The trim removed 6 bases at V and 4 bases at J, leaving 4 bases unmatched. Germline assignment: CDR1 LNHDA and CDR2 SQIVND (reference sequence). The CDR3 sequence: CASSRTSGSPDTQYF. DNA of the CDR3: TGTGCCAGTAGCCGGACTAGCGGGAGCCCAGATACGCAGTATTTT.

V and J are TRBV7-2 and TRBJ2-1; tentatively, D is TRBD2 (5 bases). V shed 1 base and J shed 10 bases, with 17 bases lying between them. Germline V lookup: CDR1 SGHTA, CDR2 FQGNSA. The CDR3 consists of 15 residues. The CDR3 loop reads CASSLVSGRGQEQFF. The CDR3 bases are TGTGCCAGCAGCTTAGTATCGGGCCGAGGGCAGGAGCAGTTCTTC.

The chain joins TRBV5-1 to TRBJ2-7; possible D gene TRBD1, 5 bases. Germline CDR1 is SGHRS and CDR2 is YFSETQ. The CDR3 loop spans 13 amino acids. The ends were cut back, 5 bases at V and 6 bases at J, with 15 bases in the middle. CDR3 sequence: CASSGIREGEQYV. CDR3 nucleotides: TGCGCCAGCAGTGGGATCAGGGAAGGCGAGCAGTACGTC.

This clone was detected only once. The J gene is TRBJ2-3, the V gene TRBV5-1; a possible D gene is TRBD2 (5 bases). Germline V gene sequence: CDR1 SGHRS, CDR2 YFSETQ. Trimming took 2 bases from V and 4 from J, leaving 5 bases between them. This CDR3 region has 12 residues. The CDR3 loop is CASSFGADTQYF. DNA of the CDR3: TGCGCCAGCAGCTTCGGGGCAGATACGCAGTATTTT.

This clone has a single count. The CDR3 sequence is CASGQGNTEAFF. The CDR3 nucleotides read TGTGCCAGCGGACAGGGGAACACTGAAGCTTTCTTT. The chain uses TRBV3-1 (or the pseudogene TRBV3-2) and TRBJ1-1; TRBD1 matches at 8 bases. The CDR3 length is 12 residues. Germline trimming cut 8 bases from V and 1 base from J; bases unmatched to any gene: 0. Germline CDR1 and CDR2: LGHDT and YNNKEL (reference sequence).

The CDR3 sequence is CAWLENTGELFF. For the CDR3, the DNA is TGTGCCTGGTTAGAGAACACCGGGGAGCTGTTTTTT. The rearrangement uses TRBV30 and TRBJ2-2, with D unclear. The CDR3 sequence is 12 residues long. V was cut by 5 bases and J by 1 base, with 5 bases left in between. The V gene's germline CDR1 is GTSNPN and CDR2 SVGIG (reference sequence).

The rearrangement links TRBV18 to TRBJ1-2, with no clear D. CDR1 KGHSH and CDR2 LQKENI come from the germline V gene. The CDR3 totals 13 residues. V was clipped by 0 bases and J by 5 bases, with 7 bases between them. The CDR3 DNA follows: TGTGCCAGCTCACCACCGTACTCGTATGGCTACACCTTC. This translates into CASSPPYSYGYTF.